This T cell receptor beta chain was sequenced during a study of T-cell memory formation after mild COVID-19. To note about this clonotype: Antigen: not known.

Overall study results and limits: CD4+ contracting clones were mainly CM and EM; CD8+ ones, EMRA.

V was trimmed by 2 bases and J by 4 bases, leaving 17 bases between them. The length of the CDR3 is 16 residues. Germline V gives CDR1 SEHNR, CDR2 FQNEAQ (reference sequence). TCRdb re-called the 5' RACE reads through MiXCR, storing one row per CDR3 protein. Among around 510,000 distinct CDR3 sequences listed, roughly 21% were seen once. The source is an adult woman who had mild COVID-19 (a few samples of this study predate the infection). Cell type and time point are not known. The J gene is TRBJ1-1, the V gene TRBV7-9; D may be TRBD1 (5 bases). The source material was PBMCs or a T cell subset sorted from them (not recorded which). The CDR3 spells CASSLRGVQGPTEAFF. As DNA, the CDR3 is TGTGCCAGCAGCTTAAGAGGGGTCCAGGGTCCCACTGAAGCTTTCTTT.